This T cell receptor beta chain is drawn from a study of control samples from healthy donors and cancer patients. The CDR3 is made up of 15 amino acids. Germline lookup yields CDR1 SEHNR and CDR2 FQNEAQ (reference sequence). V was cut by 5 bases and J by 0 bases, with 12 bases left in between. The method was immunoSEQ multiplex PCR; TCRdb's version includes in-frame clones alone and lacks a portion of them. This sample has fewer than 95,000 clones, with 85% found just once. Sequenced input: blood. The J gene is TRBJ2-3, the V gene TRBV7-9; the D gene is possibly TRBD2 (5 bases). The sequence derives from a man aged 25 to 45 in good health. CDR3 sequence: CASSPPGESTDTQYF. CDR3 nucleotides: TGTGCCAGCAGCCCCCCCGGGGAGAGCACAGATACGCAGTATTTT.